The 27 T cell receptor beta chains given below trace back to one sample, sequenced in a study of CD8 T cells in ankylosing spondylitis. Via MiXCR, TCRdb re-called the 5' RACE reads, giving one row per CDR3 protein. This sample yields 200,000 to 250,000 distinct CDR3 sequences, of which about 10% are seen a single time; roughly 6.8% belongs to the top ten. Sequencing used blood, either unsorted or a sorted T cell fraction (not recorded which). Receptors were obtained from a male donor with ankylosing spondylitis or in good health (not recorded which).

Only a few counts were recorded for this clonotype. The genes are TRBV6-1 and TRBJ2-2; maybe TRBD2 (6 bases). Germline values: CDR1 MNHNS, CDR2 SASEGT. This CDR3 region has 15 residues. The V end was cut by 0 bases, the J end by 4 bases, with 9 bases between. The CDR3 DNA follows: TGTGCCAGCAGTGAAGCCGGGGGAACCACCGGGGAGCTGTTTTTT. Its translation: CASSEAGGTTGELFF.

This clonotype has at least ten counts. This sequence joins TRBV5-1 and TRBJ2-7, with D perhaps assigned TRBD1 or TRBD2 (6 bases each). There are 16 residues in the CDR3. The germline V and J ends were trimmed by 3 bases and 3 bases, with 19 bases remaining between them. Germline lookup yields CDR1 SGHRS and CDR2 YFSETQ. CDR3 bases: TGCGCCAGCAGCTATACCACGCTCGGGGGCCACTACGAGCAGTACTTC. The encoded protein is CASSYTTLGGHYEQYF.

The chain uses TRBV7-2 and TRBJ1-5; possible D gene TRBD1, 5 bases. Germline-derived CDR1 and CDR2 are SGHTA and FQGNSA. V lost 1 base and J lost 1, with 8 bases in between. This CDR3 comprises 15 residues. CDR3 in DNA: TGTGCCAGCAGCTTAGTCAGGGCCAGCAATCAGCCCCAGCATTTT. Protein product: CASSLVRASNQPQHF.

This clonotype is medium-sized within its sample. The rearrangement links TRBV6-5 to TRBJ2-7; D possibly corresponds to TRBD2 (5 bases). The CDR3 covers 16 residues. Germline lookup yields CDR1 MNHEY and CDR2 SVGAGI. V shed 6 bases and J shed 6 bases, with 24 bases lying between them. CDR3 nucleotides: TGTGCCAGCAGCCCCCAGAGGGCCCTAAATCTATTCGAGCAGTACTTC. It translates to CASSPQRALNLFEQYF.

Turning to this clonotype: The junction shows a germline mismatch at one end, possibly a read error. The gene calls are TRBV5-1 and TRBJ2-7; 9 bases are shared with TRBD2. The CDR3 totals 14 residues. Germline assignment: CDR1 SGHRS and CDR2 YFSETQ. The CDR3 sequence is CTSSLTSGSYEQYF. The DNA of the CDR3 is TGCACCAGCAGCTTGACTAGCGGATCCTACGAGCAGTACTTC. Full variable domain (missing parts from reference TRBV5-1 and TRBJ2-7): KAGVTQTPRYLIKTRGQQVTLSCSPISGHRSVSWYQQTPGQGLQFLFEYFSETQRNKGNFPGRFSGRQFSNSRSEMNVSTLELGDSALYLCTSSLTSGSYEQYFGPGTRLTVT.

This clonotype has ten or more counts. The V and J genes are TRBV6-1 and TRBJ2-7; D ambiguous. Germline V gene sequence: CDR1 MNHNS, CDR2 SASEGT. Trimming removed 0 bases from V and 10 bases from J, with 10 bases in between. This CDR3 contains 12 residues. The CDR3 nucleotides read TGTGCCAGCAGTGAAGCATCGACGTCCCAGTACTTC. Translated, it gives CASSEASTSQYF.

The table lists this clonotype with many counts. This sequence joins TRBV20-1 and TRBJ2-5; 10 nucleotides line up with TRBD2. The CDR3 extends over 12 amino acids. With V trimmed by 6 bases and J by 3 bases, 1 base remained unmatched. Looked up from germline, CDR1 is DFQATT and CDR2 is SNEGSKA (reference sequence). The CDR3: CSAGLAEETQYF. DNA of the CDR3: TGCAGTGCCGGACTAGCGGAAGAGACCCAGTACTTC.

This clonotype was recorded at least ten times. The chain employs TRBV20-1 and TRBJ1-2; D perhaps matches TRBD1 (6 bases). The V end was cut by 5 bases, the J end by 4 bases, with 11 bases between. There are 12 residues in the CDR3. Germline CDR1 reads DFQATT; CDR2 reads SNEGSKA (reference sequence). CDR3 bases: TGCAGTGCTCCGACAGGCGTCTATGGCTACACCTTC. The encoded protein is CSAPTGVYGYTF.

The V call is TRBV12-3 or TRBV12-4, the J call TRBJ1-6; possible D gene TRBD1, 6 bases. V gave up 3 bases and J gave up 7 bases, with 13 bases separating them. The CDR3 spans 15 residues. The chain's CDR3 is CASSFRATGNSPLHF. The DNA of the CDR3 is TGTGCCAGCAGTTTTCGAGCGACAGGAAATTCACCCCTCCACTTT.

This clonotype was seen many times. The chain uses TRBV5-1 and TRBJ2-7; 11 bases agree with TRBD2. The germline V gene encodes CDR1 SGHRS and CDR2 YFSETQ. This CDR3 is built from 14 residues. Trimming at V came to 3 bases and at J to 3 bases, leaving 2 bases not matched to a gene. For the CDR3, the DNA is TGCGCCAGCAGCTCTACTAGCGGGAGCTACGAGCAGTACTTC. This gives the protein CASSSTSGSYEQYF.

Details on this clonotype: Given a much more abundant clone one base away, this may be a read error. The chain carries TRBV2 and TRBJ1-2; D unresolved. The germline V gene has CDR1 SNHLY and CDR2 FYNNEI. The CDR3 is 14 residues long. V was pared by 2 bases and J by 1 base, with 8 bases between. In nucleotides, the CDR3 is TGTGCCAGCAGTGAATATCTGCATAACTATGGCTACACCTTC. Residues: CASSEYLHNYGYTF.

This clonotype occurred many times. The DNA for the CDR3 is TGCGCCAGCAACGACGGACCTTTTGGGGCCAACGTCCTGACTTTC. It codes for CASNDGPFGANVLTF. V and J are TRBV5-1 and TRBJ2-6; D not certain. The CDR3 length is 15 residues. The germline V gene encodes CDR1 SGHRS and CDR2 YFSETQ. V was pared by 6 bases and J by 3 bases, with 13 bases between.

This clonotype has ten or more counts. This rearrangement joins TRBV12-3 or TRBV12-4 to TRBJ1-2; TRBD1 aligns across 11 bases. This CDR3 has 14 residues. V lost 8 bases to trimming and J lost 3 bases; unmatched junction nucleotides: 5. CDR3 in DNA: TGTGCCAGCCGAGGACAGGGGGCGCACTATGGCTACACCTTC. Translated: CASRGQGAHYGYTF.

This clonotype was counted ten times or more. The chain employs TRBV5-1 and TRBJ1-1; D is unclear. The CDR3 is 14 amino acids. CDR1 and CDR2 (germline): SGHRS, YFSETQ. The germline V and J ends were trimmed by 0 bases and 7 bases, with 13 bases remaining between them. CDR3 amino acids: CASSLEGRQFEAFF. As DNA, the CDR3 is TGCGCCAGCAGCTTGGAAGGTCGGCAATTTGAAGCTTTCTTT.

This clonotype was found a few times. The CDR3 DNA sequence: TGTGCCAGCAGTCGACTAGCGGGGATCTACAATGAGCAGTTCTTC. This sequence encodes CASSRLAGIYNEQFF. This chain links TRBV28 with TRBJ2-1; TRBD2 agrees at 11 bases. CDR3 length equals 15 residues. After removal of 5 bases from V and 3 bases from J, the junction contained 3 bases not matched to a gene. The germline CDR1 and CDR2 sequences are MDHEN and SYDVKM.

This clonotype was picked up many times. This chain joins TRBV20-1 and TRBJ2-1; 7 bases map to TRBD2. In germline, CDR1 is DFQATT, CDR2 SNEGSKA (reference sequence). J lost 5 bases, V lost 7 bases, and 17 bases had no gene match. The CDR3 length is 16 residues. The DNA of the CDR3 is TGCAGTGTCAGGGCGGGCGGGAGTTCAGGAAACAATGAGCAGTTCTTC. This codes for CSVRAGGSSGNNEQFF.

This clonotype was counted between two and nine times. V and J are TRBV6-1 and TRBJ2-5, with 8 nucleotides matching TRBD2. CDR1 and CDR2 (germline): MNHNS, SASEGT. The trim removed 1 base at V and 4 bases at J, leaving 8 bases unmatched. The CDR3 loop spans 16 amino acids. CDR3: CASSEGWREVLETQYF. The CDR3 DNA reads TGTGCCAGCAGTGAAGGTTGGCGGGAGGTTTTAGAGACCCAGTACTTC.

This clonotype has just a few counts. The gene calls are TRBV7-9 and TRBJ1-3; D is uncertain. CDR3 length: 16 amino acids. Trimming shortened V by 1 base and J by 7 bases, and 17 bases separated the two germline ends. The germline gives CDR1 SEHNR, CDR2 FQNEAQ (reference sequence). CDR3: CASSLESAGEGNTIYF. The CDR3 DNA reads TGTGCCAGCAGCTTAGAATCGGCGGGAGAAGGGAACACCATATATTTT.

The chain couples TRBV6-1 to TRBJ1-3; weak D call: TRBD1 (5 bases). The CDR3 loop spans 14 amino acids. Germline V gives CDR1 MNHNS, CDR2 SASEGT. V lost 10 bases, J lost 0 bases, and 13 bases lay in between. This chain's CDR3 is CATQAVGSGNTIYF. CDR3 bases: TGTGCCACACAGGCGGTTGGCTCTGGAAACACCATATATTTT.

This clonotype was counted many times. J is TRBJ2-5 and V is TRBV24-1; perhaps TRBD2 as D (5 bases). The CDR3 loop spans 15 amino acids. Trimming pared 2 bases from V and 1 base from J, leaving 10 bases between. CDR1 and CDR2 (germline): KGHDR, SFDVKD. The CDR3 protein is CATSDWENGQETQYF. The CDR3 DNA sequence: TGTGCCACCAGTGATTGGGAGAACGGCCAAGAGACCCAGTACTTC.

The V and J genes are TRBV11-2 and TRBJ1-6; D gene ambiguous. Trimming left V 1 base short and J 5 bases short, with 6 bases between. Germline CDR1 reads SGHAT; CDR2 reads FQNNGV. The length of the CDR3 is 14 residues. The chain's CDR3 is CASSLVKDNSPLHF. The CDR3 coding sequence is TGTGCCAGCAGCTTAGTGAAGGATAATTCACCCCTCCACTTT.

This clonotype has ten or more counts. This chain connects TRBV10-3 to TRBJ1-1, with D unresolved. The V gene's germline CDR1 is ENHRY and CDR2 SYGVKD. This CDR3 contains 16 residues. V was cut by 0 bases and J by 0 bases, with 11 bases left in between. The CDR3 loop is CAISESPQPLNTEAFF. The CDR3 coding sequence is TGTGCCATCAGTGAGTCGCCACAGCCACTGAACACTGAAGCTTTCTTT.

This chain uses TRBV7-9 with TRBJ2-3, with D possibly being TRBD2 (6 bases). The V end was cut by 3 bases, the J end by 2 bases, with 15 bases between. This CDR3 has 16 amino acids. Germline V gene lookup returns CDR1 SEHNR and CDR2 FQNEAQ (reference sequence). CDR3 sequence: CASSFSPAGNTDTQYF. In DNA, the CDR3 is TGTGCCAGCAGCTTTAGCCCTGCGGGGAACACAGATACGCAGTATTTT.

This clonotype was counted ten times or more. This chain joins TRBV24-1 and TRBJ2-1; 12 bases map to TRBD2. The germline V gene has CDR1 KGHDR and CDR2 SFDVKD. This CDR3 is 17 amino acids long. V lost 2 bases, J lost 5 bases, and 6 bases stayed unmatched. The CDR3 nucleotides are TGTGCCACCAGTGATTCCCTAGCGGGGGGGTCGGACAATGAGCAGTTCTTC. It specifies CATSDSLAGGSDNEQFF.

The sample holds many counts of this clonotype. The CDR3 sequence is CASSQEVGTARNSPLHF. Written as DNA, the CDR3 is TGTGCCAGCAGCCAAGAAGTTGGGACAGCACGCAATTCACCCCTCCACTTT. This chain joins TRBV4-2 and TRBJ1-6; 7 bases align to TRBD1. Per germline, CDR1 LGHNA and CDR2 YNFKEQ. CDR3 size: 17 residues. Germline trimming cut 0 bases from V and 7 bases from J; bases unmatched to any gene: 9.

This clonotype showed up many times. V gene TRBV3-1 combines with J gene TRBJ2-7; TRBD2 matches at 10 bases. This CDR3 has 13 amino acids. Germline V lookup: CDR1 LGHDT, CDR2 YNNKEL (reference sequence). With V trimmed by 4 bases and J by 13 bases, 10 bases remained unmatched. The CDR3 DNA is TGTGCCAGCAGCCTCACCCTAGCGGGAGAGGGATACTTC. It is translated as CASSLTLAGEGYF.

CDR3 nucleotide sequence: TGTGCCAGCAGCCAAGAAGTGGGGGACACTGAAGCTTTCTTT. Translating gives CASSQEVGDTEAFF. This chain links TRBV3-1 with TRBJ1-1; maybe TRBD1 (5 bases). Deletions cut 0 bases from V and 3 bases from J, with 8 bases between. The germline CDR1 and CDR2 sequences are LGHDT and YNNKEL (reference sequence). The CDR3 contains 14 residues.